This is a list of T cell receptor beta chains from one sample in a study of regulatory T cells in long-lasting Graves disease. TCRdb independently ran MiXCR on the multiplex PCR reads; one entry per CDR3 protein. The table records a few hundred thousand distinct CDR3 sequences, around an eighth of them present only once. This same sample was also part of a study on T cells in Graves' hyperthyroidism and ophthalmopathy.

Source: peripheral blood mononuclear cells (PBMCs), taken at new diagnosis, from a patient treated with antithyroid drugs. The receptors were sampled from a young man with Graves disease. The CDR3 runs from the conserved cysteine through the conserved F or W. D genes are given only for firm matches. The size entry is marked missing in some rows and otherwise reads once, few, many or a size class.

clone size	D gene	V gene	J gene	CDR3 protein	CDR3 DNA
many	TRBD2	TRBV6-2/TRBV6-3	TRBJ2-1	CASREPSGRPEQFF	TGTGCCAGCAGGGAGCCTAGCGGGCGACCTGAGCAGTTCTTC
NA	NA	TRBV29-1	TRBJ1-2	CSVSRLLIYGYTF	TGCAGCGTTTCCCGGCTCCTGATCTATGGCTACACCTTC
NA	TRBD2	TRBV7-2	TRBJ2-3	CASRPGTSGRDTQYF	TGTGCCAGCAGACCCGGGACTAGCGGGCGAGATACGCAGTATTTT
NA	NA	TRBV27	TRBJ2-7	CASSLQRAGYEQYF	TGTGCCAGCAGTCTACAGCGCGCAGGTTACGAGCAGTACTTC
many	TRBD2	TRBV27	TRBJ2-1	CASSRRLALNEQFF	TGTGCCAGCAGTAGGAGACTAGCGCTTAATGAGCAGTTCTTC
many	NA	TRBV6-1	TRBJ2-2	CASSREDGGKAGELFF	TGTGCCAGCAGTAGGGAGGATGGGGGAAAGGCCGGGGAGCTGTTTTTT
many	NA	TRBV6-9	TRBJ1-6	CASSSYALQGENSPLHF	TGTGCCAGCAGTTCCTACGCCTTACAAGGGGAGAATTCACCCCTCCACTTT
many	NA	TRBV30	TRBJ1-1	CAWSPWGENEAFF	TGTGCCTGGAGCCCCTGGGGGGAAAATGAAGCTTTCTTT
many	TRBD1	TRBV20-1	TRBJ2-7	CSARLGTDSYEQYF	TGCAGTGCTAGACTAGGGACAGACTCCTACGAGCAGTACTTC
NA	NA	TRBV25-1	TRBJ1-3	CASSDAGASGNTIYF	TGTGCCAGCAGTGACGCAGGGGCCTCTGGAAACACCATATATTTT
NA	NA	TRBV7-9	TRBJ2-7	CASSLPGLNYEQYF	TGTGCCAGCAGCTTACCGGGCCTTAACTACGAGCAGTACTTC
many	TRBD2	TRBV2	TRBJ2-5	CASSDSLAKTQYF	TGTGCCAGCAGTGATTCACTAGCGAAGACCCAGTACTTC
many	NA	TRBV3-1	TRBJ1-1	CASSQGGREAFF	TGTGCCAGCAGCCAAGGGGGGAGGGAAGCTTTCTTT
many	NA	TRBV29-1	TRBJ2-2	CSVYPHGTGELFF	TGCAGCGTCTACCCTCACGGTACCGGGGAGCTGTTTTTT
few	NA	TRBV27	TRBJ1-5	CASSYRSSNQPQHF	TGTGCCAGCAGTTACAGGAGTAGCAATCAGCCCCAGCATTTT
NA	NA	TRBV7-9	TRBJ2-3	CASSLVLGTDTQYF	TGTGCCAGCAGCTTAGTACTAGGCACAGATACGCAGTATTTT
many	NA	TRBV2	TRBJ2-3	CASSPAGGRSDTQYF	TGTGCCAGCAGTCCCGCAGGAGGGAGGTCAGATACGCAGTATTTT
NA	TRBD1	TRBV5-6	TRBJ1-2	CASSYMDRADGYTF	TGTGCCAGCAGTTATATGGACAGGGCGGATGGCTACACCTTC
NA	NA	TRBV30	TRBJ1-4	CAYTLQGRERLFF	TGTGCCTACACGCTACAGGGTAGGGAAAGACTGTTTTTT
few	TRBD1	TRBV27	TRBJ1-3	CASRRTGSGNTIYF	TGTGCCAGCCGCAGGACAGGCTCTGGAAACACCATATATTTT
many	NA	TRBV30	TRBJ1-1	CAWIPNTEAFF	TGTGCCTGGATCCCGAACACTGAAGCTTTCTTT
many	TRBD1	TRBV5-1	TRBJ1-1	CASSSGPQGAAEAFF	TGCGCCAGCAGCTCTGGCCCCCAGGGGGCCGCTGAAGCTTTCTTT
NA	NA	TRBV5-1	TRBJ1-1	CASRTGHTEAFF	TGCGCCAGCAGGACAGGTCACACTGAAGCTTTCTTT
few	TRBD1	TRBV24-1	TRBJ2-2	CATSGWPGDRANTGELFF	TGTGCCACCAGTGGCTGGCCCGGGGACAGGGCGAACACCGGGGAGCTGTTTTTT
many	NA	TRBV29-1	TRBJ1-1	CSAEQDEAFF	TGCAGCGCCGAGCAGGATGAAGCTTTCTTT
many	NA	TRBV27	TRBJ1-1	CASSLSGRMGTEAFF	TGTGCCAGCAGTTTATCGGGACGTATGGGCACTGAAGCTTTCTTT
many	NA	TRBV7-2	TRBJ2-1	CASSLPGQYNEQFF	TGTGCCAGCAGCTTGCCGGGACAATACAATGAGCAGTTCTTC
many	NA	TRBV7-8	TRBJ2-3	CASSQRDTQYF	TGTGCCAGCAGCCAAAGAGATACGCAGTATTTT
many	NA	TRBV27	TRBJ2-4	CASSVSGSGIAKNIQYF	TGTGCCAGCAGCGTCTCGGGGAGCGGCATAGCCAAAAACATTCAGTACTTC
many	NA	TRBV7-9	TRBJ2-5	CASSLGSRLQETQYF	TGTGCCAGCAGCTTAGGAAGCAGACTCCAAGAGACCCAGTACTTC
many	TRBD2	TRBV3-1	TRBJ2-1	CASSRRLAGASEQFF	TGTGCCAGCAGCCGACGACTAGCGGGAGCGAGTGAGCAGTTCTTC
many	NA	TRBV7-9	TRBJ2-1	CASSLPGGTGSYNEQFF	TGTGCCAGCAGCTTGCCAGGGGGGACGGGCTCCTACAATGAGCAGTTCTTC
NA	NA	TRBV20-1	TRBJ1-1	CSARDPGRENTEAFF	TGCAGTGCTAGAGATCCGGGGAGAGAGAACACTGAAGCTTTCTTT
few	NA	TRBV20-1	TRBJ2-7	CSAPTHGTFEQYF	TGCAGTGCTCCAACACATGGTACGTTCGAGCAGTACTTC
NA	NA	TRBV4-1	TRBJ2-7	CASSISQDPSEQYF	TGCGCCAGCAGCATCTCCCAGGACCCCTCCGAGCAGTACTTC
NA	NA	TRBV11-1	TRBJ2-5	CASSFGQETETQYF	TGTGCCAGCAGCTTCGGCCAGGAGACAGAGACCCAGTACTTC
many	NA	TRBV7-9	TRBJ1-1	CASSLEGKAEAFF	TGTGCCAGCAGCTTAGAAGGCAAAGCTGAAGCTTTCTTT
many	NA	TRBV6-1	TRBJ2-7	CASRPASPPYEQYF	TGTGCCAGCAGACCCGCCAGTCCCCCCTACGAGCAGTACTTC
few	NA	TRBV20-1	TRBJ2-1	CSPKVRSPSYNEQFF	TGCAGCCCCAAGGTGCGTTCTCCCTCCTACAATGAGCAGTTCTTC
many	TRBD2	TRBV29-1	TRBJ2-5	CSGRLAGGGGETQYF	TGCAGCGGCCGACTAGCGGGAGGAGGGGGAGAGACCCAGTACTTC
NA	NA	TRBV7-6	TRBJ1-1	CASLPRDWNTEAFF	TGTGCCAGCTTACCCCGGGACTGGAACACTGAAGCTTTCTTT
few	NA	TRBV19	TRBJ2-7	CASSISAGSVSSYEQYF	TGTGCCAGTAGTATAAGCGCCGGGAGCGTTAGCTCCTACGAGCAGTACTTC
many	TRBD2	TRBV12-5	TRBJ2-3	CASGTGTSADTQYF	TGTGCTAGTGGTACCGGGACTAGCGCAGATACGCAGTATTTT
few	NA	TRBV29-1	TRBJ1-3	CSAGGSSGNTIYF	TGCAGCGCCGGGGGGAGCTCTGGAAACACCATATATTTT
many	TRBD1	TRBV7-2	TRBJ1-5	CASAGQENQPQHF	TGTGCCAGCGCGGGACAGGAGAATCAGCCCCAGCATTTT
many	NA	TRBV29-1	TRBJ1-2	CSDGLSPSPNYGYTF	TGCAGCGATGGCCTATCCCCCAGCCCTAACTATGGCTACACCTTC
many	NA	TRBV27	TRBJ2-1	CASSLRDGGKNEQFF	TGTGCCAGCAGTCTAAGGGACGGAGGGAAGAATGAGCAGTTCTTC
many	TRBD1	TRBV20-1	TRBJ1-4	CSARDRTGAGKLFF	TGCAGTGCTAGAGATCGGACAGGTGCGGGAAAACTGTTTTTT
many	TRBD2	TRBV20-1	TRBJ2-3	CSATSGGPPDTQYF	TGCAGTGCTACTAGCGGTGGCCCTCCAGATACGCAGTATTTT
many	TRBD2	TRBV20-1	TRBJ2-3	CSAGGSGRTDTQYF	TGCAGTGCTGGGGGCAGCGGGAGAACAGATACGCAGTATTTT
many	NA	TRBV25-1	TRBJ2-3	CASRLNSGVGTQYF	TGTGCCAGCCGCCTAAATAGCGGAGTTGGTACGCAGTATTTT
many	TRBD1	TRBV27	TRBJ1-5	CASRLLGGGSNQPQHF	TGTGCCAGCAGACTCCTTGGAGGGGGCAGCAATCAGCCCCAGCATTTT